This TCR beta chain was sequenced for a study of blood T cell repertoires in COVID-19 (dated by TCRdb to 2020 to 2022). Background for the entire study: Samples covering the acute and convalescent phases of COVID-19 were provided by collaborators in the United States, Italy and Spain. The repertoires were released in a freely available public database meant as a resource for research on the immune response to SARS-CoV-2. A de-identified subject ID, COVID-19 status, age in years and sex were almost always included in the sample metadata. The samples were drawn from two sources: the first 160 participants of the ongoing ImmuneRACE study, and over 950 subjects contributed by 6 global collaborators. Subjects who had been exposed to COVID-19, were actively infected with it, or had recovered from it provided the deeply sampled blood TCRbeta repertoires that made up the dataset. Where available, HLA class I and class II types were taken from metadata supplied by the sample provider and were not determined by assay-based typing. The prospective study material was composed of cDNA or gDNA derived from T cells, B-cell-depleted T cells, or PBMCs. Broad study findings and their caveats: The quantity of clinical and demographic metadata differed by source and by participant and was supplied without curation.

Participants in the prospective study were enrolled through a virtual design, were aged roughly 18 to 90 years, and lived in roughly 26 United States geographic areas. In the prospective study, participants were assigned to cohorts based on the clinical history participants reported in a screening survey and a study questionnaire. Each participant in the prospective study had whole blood, serum and a nasopharyngeal or oropharyngeal swab collected by mobile phlebotomists. Over a roughly 2-month period, participants in the prospective study had the option of providing additional blood draws and questionnaires. Prospective study blood samples were shipped either frozen or at room temperature before DNA extraction. V and J are trimmed by 4 bases and 3 bases, and the gene matches miss 8 bases of the junction. Inclusive of the bounding cysteine and phenylalanine, the CDR3 is 16 residues long. The kept DNA is CDR3 alone, 48 bases in frame from the first base. The CDR1 and CDR2 encoded by the germline V gene are SGHTA and FQGNSA.

As concerns this clone: Its specific antigen is unknown. Qualities for individual bases were not recorded, and no much larger clone is one base off.

TCRbeta CDR3 regions were amplified from genomic DNA using the immunoSEQ Assay, a bias-controlled multiplex PCR. Per the original workflow: The number of nucleated cells in each sample was estimated from the amplification of reference gene primers within the assay. To quantify the absolute abundance of each unique TCRbeta CDR3 rearrangement, sequence reads were collapsed and filtered. For each sample, productive Simpson clonality was calculated as the square root of Simpson's diversity index across productive rearrangements. The table comes from immuneACCESS by way of TCRdb, which keeps in-frame sequences with V and J called. Part of the clones is missing from these tables; in studies checked, under half for an unresolved V gene and the rest for unknown reasons. For V, J and clone size, that table is used; D and trimming come from the DNA. A total of about 220,000 clones appear in this sample, approximately 90% of them only once. The ten most abundant clones make up roughly 3.4% of the sample.

The origin of this receptor is a woman aged 40 to 55 with acute COVID-19. Input material: PBMCs or T cells enriched from blood (not recorded which). The chain joins TRBV7-2 to TRBJ1-4, with TRBD1 matching 7 junction bases. The CDR3 has the sequence CASSSVRDRPNEKLFF. In nucleotides, the sequence is TGTGCCAGCAGCTCGGTACGGGACAGACCTAATGAAAAACTGTTTTTT.